These T cell receptor beta chains were read from a single sample in a study of T cell responses to AZD1222 COVID-19 vaccine. TCRdb's copy holds only in-frame clones and misses some; the assay was immunoSEQ multiplex PCR. The repertoire includes 95,000 to 150,000 clones, more than 80% of them detected once, and approximately 3.1% sits in the top ten. Sequenced here: peripheral blood, sampled on day 0 of AZD1222 vaccination. The source is an adult in good health. The CDR3 runs from the conserved cysteine through the conserved F or W. D genes are given only for firm matches. For some rows the clone size is stated as once, few or many, or as a class when expanded; others skip it.

v_gene	abundance	j_gene	d_gene	CDR3nt	CDR3aa
TRBV5-1	-	TRBJ2-3	TRBD1	TGCGCCAGCAGCTTGGAGGCAGGGGGAGATACGCAGTATTTT	CASSLEAGGDTQYF
TRBV28	-	TRBJ1-5	-	TGTGCCAGCAGGCCGGGCCCCCTAAGGGCCCAGCATTTT	CASRPGPLRAQHF
TRBV28	-	TRBJ1-5	-	TGTGCCAGCAGTTTAAGGGGGGATCAGCCCCAGCATTTT	CASSLRGDQPQHF
TRBV5-1	-	TRBJ1-2	-	TGCGCCAGCAGCTTCGGAGGGCCCGGCTACACCTTC	CASSFGGPGYTF
TRBV27	-	TRBJ2-7	TRBD1	TGTGCCAGCAGTACCCGGGACAGGGTGAACGAGCAGTACTTC	CASSTRDRVNEQYF
TRBV28	-	TRBJ2-3	TRBD1	TGTGCCAGCAGTTCGACAGGGCCGGATACGCAGTATTTT	CASSSTGPDTQYF
TRBV5-1	-	TRBJ1-1	-	TGCGCCAGCAGCTTAAGCACAGGGACTGAAGCTTTCTTT	CASSLSTGTEAFF
TRBV30	-	TRBJ1-2	-	TGTGCCTGGAGTGTAGTGCCCCATGGCTACACCTTC	CAWSVVPHGYTF
TRBV7-7	once	TRBJ2-5	TRBD1	TGTGCCAGCAGCCCCCCGACAGGGGCCATCCAGGGTACCCAGTACTTC	CASSPPTGAIQGTQYF
TRBV10-2	-	TRBJ2-1	TRBD2	TGCGCCACAGGGGAAACTAGCGGGGTCTATGAGCAGTTCTTC	CATGETSGVYEQFF
TRBV18	-	TRBJ2-2	TRBD1	TGTGCCAGCTCACCCTACAGGGGGCAGGACACCGGGGAGCTGTTTTTT	CASSPYRGQDTGELFF
TRBV27	once	TRBJ2-1	-	TGTGCCAGCAGTTTCTTAGCGGACGGTAGGGATGAGCAGTTCTTC	CASSFLADGRDEQFF
TRBV7-6	-	TRBJ2-7	-	TGTGCCAGCAGCTTAGAACAGGGACTTAGGTACGAGCAGTACTTC	CASSLEQGLRYEQYF
TRBV13	-	TRBJ2-7	-	TGTGCCAGCAGCTTAGGAGGCACTCTGGGCGAGCAGTACTTC	CASSLGGTLGEQYF
TRBV4-3	-	TRBJ2-5	TRBD2	TGCGCCAGCAGCCAAGATGGGACTAGCGGAGAGACCCAGTACTTC	CASSQDGTSGETQYF
TRBV12-3/TRBV12-4	-	TRBJ2-7	TRBD1	TGTGCCAGCAGTCCCCAGGGGGCCAACGAGCAGTACTTC	CASSPQGANEQYF
TRBV3-1/TRBV3-2	-	TRBJ2-5	TRBD2	TGTGCCAGCAGCCAAGAGCCAGCGGGGGTCGAGACCCAGTACTTC	CASSQEPAGVETQYF
TRBV7-9	-	TRBJ2-7	TRBD2	TGTGCCAGCAGCTCGAGTAGCGGGGGCCTACACTCCTACGAGCAGTACTTC	CASSSSSGGLHSYEQYF
TRBV19	few	TRBJ2-5	-	TGTGCCAGTAGTAGAACAGGGAACCAAGAGACCCAGTACTTC	CASSRTGNQETQYF
TRBV7-8	-	TRBJ2-7	-	TGTGCCAGCTCCTGGACCGACAGATCCTACGAGCAGTACTTC	CASSWTDRSYEQYF
TRBV15	once	TRBJ2-3	-	TGTGCCACCGATACAGGGCTCCGCGGCACAGATACGCAGTATTTT	CATDTGLRGTDTQYF
TRBV23-1	-	TRBJ2-1	-	TGCGCCAGCAGTCACCGTGGGGGTCCCTACAATGAGCAGTTCTTC	CASSHRGGPYNEQFF
TRBV1	once	TRBJ1-2	-	TGCACCAGCAGCCAAGAGGTCCCGGCCCCAGAAGGCTACACCTTC	CTSSQEVPAPEGYTF
TRBV5-5	-	TRBJ2-7	TRBD2	TGTGCCAGCAGCTTGGGTTTGTCGGGAGGGGAGAAGCAGTACTTC	CASSLGLSGGEKQYF
TRBV28	-	TRBJ1-6	-	TGTGCCAGCAGTTTGTTAGGATGGAAGGGCCAGCTGGCTTCACCCCTCCACTTT	CASSLLGWKGQLASPLHF
TRBV28	-	TRBJ2-5	TRBD1	TGTGCCAGCAGTCCATGGACAGGGGGCCAAGAGACCCAGTACTTC	CASSPWTGGQETQYF
TRBV18	-	TRBJ1-3	-	TGTGCCAGCTCACCTATGCCCTGGGGCGGCCTCTCTGGAAACACCATATATTTT	CASSPMPWGGLSGNTIYF